This TCR beta chain was found in a study of blood T cell repertoires in COVID-19. Germline-derived CDR1 and CDR2 are KGHSH and LQKENI. V lost 2 bases to trimming and J lost 4 bases; unmatched junction nucleotides: 11. The CDR3 spans 17 residues. The assay was immunoSEQ multiplex PCR, and TCRdb's table has in-frame clones only and misses some. The sample records some 150,000 clones, around 89% being singletons. This clonotype was sampled from a woman older than 75 with acute or convalescent COVID-19. The sequencing input was peripheral blood. This chain links TRBV18 with TRBJ1-1; 9 bases agree with TRBD1. CDR3 sequence reads: CASSPTRTGVWGTEAFF. The DNA of the CDR3 is TGTGCCAGCTCACCAACTAGGACAGGGGTCTGGGGCACTGAAGCTTTCTTT.